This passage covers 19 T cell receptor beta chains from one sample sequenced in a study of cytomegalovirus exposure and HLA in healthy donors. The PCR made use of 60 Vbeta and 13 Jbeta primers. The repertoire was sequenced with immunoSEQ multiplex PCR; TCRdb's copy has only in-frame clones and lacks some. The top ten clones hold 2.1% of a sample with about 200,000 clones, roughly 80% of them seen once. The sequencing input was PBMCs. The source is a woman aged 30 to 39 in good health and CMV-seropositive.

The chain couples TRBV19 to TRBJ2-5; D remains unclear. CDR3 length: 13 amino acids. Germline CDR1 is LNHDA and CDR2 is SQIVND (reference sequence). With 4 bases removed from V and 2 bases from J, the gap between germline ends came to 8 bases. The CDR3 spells CASSRGGQETQYF. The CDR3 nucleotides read TGTGCCAGTAGTAGAGGTGGGCAAGAGACCCAGTACTTC.

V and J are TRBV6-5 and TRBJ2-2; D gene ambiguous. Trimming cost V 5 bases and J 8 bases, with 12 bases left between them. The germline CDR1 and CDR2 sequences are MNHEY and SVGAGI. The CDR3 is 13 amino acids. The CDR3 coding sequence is TGTGCCAGCAGTCCACCCTGGGCGGGGGAGCTGTTTTTT. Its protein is CASSPPWAGELFF.

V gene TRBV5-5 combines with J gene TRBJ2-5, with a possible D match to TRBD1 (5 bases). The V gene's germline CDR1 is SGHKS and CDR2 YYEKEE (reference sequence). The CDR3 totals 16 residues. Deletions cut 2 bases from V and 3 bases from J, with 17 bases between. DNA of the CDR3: TGTGCCAGCAGCTTATCTCTCGGGCAGGGTGAAGAGACCCAGTACTTC. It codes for CASSLSLGQGEETQYF.

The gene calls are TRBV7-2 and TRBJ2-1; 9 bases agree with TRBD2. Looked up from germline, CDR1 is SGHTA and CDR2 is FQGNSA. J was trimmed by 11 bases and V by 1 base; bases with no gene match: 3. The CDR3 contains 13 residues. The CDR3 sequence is CASSLVSSGKQFF. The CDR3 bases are TGTGCCAGCAGCTTAGTTTCTAGCGGGAAGCAGTTCTTC.

CDR3 loop: CAISESTIGQSYEQYF. The CDR3 DNA sequence: TGTGCCATCAGTGAGTCGACAATAGGACAGTCCTACGAGCAGTACTTC. The chain uses TRBV10-3 and TRBJ2-7, with D tentatively TRBD1 (6 bases). Trimming cost V 0 bases and J 1 base, with 13 bases left between them. CDR1 is ENHRY and CDR2 is SYGVKD in the germline V gene. This CDR3 is built from 16 residues.

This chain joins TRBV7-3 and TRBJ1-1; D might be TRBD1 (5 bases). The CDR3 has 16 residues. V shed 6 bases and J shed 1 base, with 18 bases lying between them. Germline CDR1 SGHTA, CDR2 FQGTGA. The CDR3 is CASRQKQGGGNTEAFF. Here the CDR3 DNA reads TGTGCCAGCAGACAAAAGCAGGGAGGTGGGAACACTGAAGCTTTCTTT.

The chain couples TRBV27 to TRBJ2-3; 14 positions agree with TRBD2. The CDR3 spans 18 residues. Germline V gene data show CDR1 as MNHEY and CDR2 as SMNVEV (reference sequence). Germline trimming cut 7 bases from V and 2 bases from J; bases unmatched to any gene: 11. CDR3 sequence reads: CASKPGLAGVEFTDTQYF. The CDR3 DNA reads TGTGCCAGCAAGCCGGGACTAGCGGGGGTGGAATTCACAGATACGCAGTATTTT.

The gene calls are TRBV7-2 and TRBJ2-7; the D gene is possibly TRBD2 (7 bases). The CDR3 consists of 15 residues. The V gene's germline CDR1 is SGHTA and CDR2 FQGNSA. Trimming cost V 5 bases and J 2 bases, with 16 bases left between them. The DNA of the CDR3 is TGTGCCAGCAGCCGGGGGCAGGGGACTACCTACGAGCAGTACTTC. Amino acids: CASSRGQGTTYEQYF.

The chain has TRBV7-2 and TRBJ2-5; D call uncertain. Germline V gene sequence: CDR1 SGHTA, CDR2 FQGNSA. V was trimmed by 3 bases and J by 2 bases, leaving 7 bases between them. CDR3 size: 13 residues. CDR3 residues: CASSLYSQETQYF. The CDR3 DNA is TGTGCCAGCAGCTTGTACTCGCAAGAGACCCAGTACTTC.

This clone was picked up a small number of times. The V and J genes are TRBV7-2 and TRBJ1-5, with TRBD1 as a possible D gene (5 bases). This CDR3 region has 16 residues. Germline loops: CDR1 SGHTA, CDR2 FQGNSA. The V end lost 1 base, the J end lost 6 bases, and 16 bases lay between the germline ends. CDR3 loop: CASSLGLAGKGQPQHF. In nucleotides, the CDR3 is TGTGCCAGCAGCTTAGGGTTGGCAGGGAAGGGTCAGCCCCAGCATTTT.

In nucleotides, the CDR3 is TGTGCCCACGGACAGGGAAGTTCACCCCTCCACTTT. Translating it yields CAHGQGSSPLHF. The chain carries TRBV30 and TRBJ1-6; 8 bases line up with TRBD1. V lost 8 bases, J lost 9 bases, and 6 bases stayed unmatched. The CDR3 loop spans 12 amino acids. Germline-derived CDR1 and CDR2 are GTSNPN and SVGIG (reference sequence).

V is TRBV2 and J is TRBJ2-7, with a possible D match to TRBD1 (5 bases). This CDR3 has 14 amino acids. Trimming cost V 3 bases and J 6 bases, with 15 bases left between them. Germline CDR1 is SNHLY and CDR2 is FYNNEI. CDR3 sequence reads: CASSDYGAMGEQYF. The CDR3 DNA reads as TGTGCCAGCAGTGACTATGGGGCCATGGGCGAGCAGTACTTC.

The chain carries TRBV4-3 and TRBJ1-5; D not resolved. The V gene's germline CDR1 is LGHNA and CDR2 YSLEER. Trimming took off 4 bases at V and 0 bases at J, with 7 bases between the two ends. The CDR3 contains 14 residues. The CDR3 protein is CASSLYTSNQPQHF. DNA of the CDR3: TGCGCCAGCAGCCTATACACTAGCAATCAGCCCCAGCATTTT.

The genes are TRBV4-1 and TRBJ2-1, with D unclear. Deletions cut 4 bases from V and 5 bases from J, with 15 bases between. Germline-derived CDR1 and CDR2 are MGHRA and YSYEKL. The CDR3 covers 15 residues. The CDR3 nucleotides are TGCGCCAGCAGCCCCGAAAACGGGTACAACAATGAGCAGTTCTTC. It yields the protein CASSPENGYNNEQFF.

The CDR3 coding sequence is TGCGCCAGCAGTCAGGAGGGCCGCCGAGAAAAACTGTTTTTT. Translated, it gives CASSQEGRREKLFF. The J gene is TRBJ1-4, the V gene TRBV5-1; D is unclear. This CDR3 has 14 residues. Germline V lookup: CDR1 SGHRS, CDR2 YFSETQ. The germline V and J ends were trimmed by 5 bases and 8 bases, with 16 bases remaining between them.

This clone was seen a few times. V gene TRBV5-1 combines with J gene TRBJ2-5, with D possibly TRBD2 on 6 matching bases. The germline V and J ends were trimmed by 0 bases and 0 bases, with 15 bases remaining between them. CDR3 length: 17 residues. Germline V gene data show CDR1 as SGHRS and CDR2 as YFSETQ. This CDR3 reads CASSLAGVGGNQETQYF. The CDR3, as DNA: TGCGCCAGCAGCTTGGCCGGTGTGGGGGGTAACCAAGAGACCCAGTACTTC.

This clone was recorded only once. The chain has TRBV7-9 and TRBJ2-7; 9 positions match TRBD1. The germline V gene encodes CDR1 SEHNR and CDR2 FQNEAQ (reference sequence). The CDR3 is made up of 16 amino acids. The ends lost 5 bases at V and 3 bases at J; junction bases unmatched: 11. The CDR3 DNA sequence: TGTGCCAGCAGCCCTACAGGGGGCCCTACCAACTACGAGCAGTACTTC. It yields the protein CASSPTGGPTNYEQYF. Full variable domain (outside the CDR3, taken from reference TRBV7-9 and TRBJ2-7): DTGVSQNPRHKITKRGQNVTFRCDPISEHNRLYWYRQTLGQGPEFLTYFQNEAQLEKSRLLSDRFSAERPKGSFSTLEIQRTEQGDSAMYLCASSPTGGPTNYEQYFGPGTRLTVT.

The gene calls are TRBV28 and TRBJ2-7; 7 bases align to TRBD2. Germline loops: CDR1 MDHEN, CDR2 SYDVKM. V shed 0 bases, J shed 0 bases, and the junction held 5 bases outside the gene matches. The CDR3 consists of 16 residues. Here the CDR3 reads CASSLWAGAYSYEQYF. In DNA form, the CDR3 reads TGTGCCAGCAGTTTATGGGCGGGAGCATACTCCTACGAGCAGTACTTC.

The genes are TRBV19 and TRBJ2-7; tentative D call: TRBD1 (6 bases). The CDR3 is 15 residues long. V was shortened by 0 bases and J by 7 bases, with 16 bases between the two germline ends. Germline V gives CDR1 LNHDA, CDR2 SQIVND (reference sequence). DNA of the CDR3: TGTGCCAGTAGTATAGATACAGGGTCTCGAGGGGAGCAGTACTTC. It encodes CASSIDTGSRGEQYF.